The clone carrying this T cell receptor (beta chain) turned up a few times. Methods used by the authors: Amplification from reference gene primers served as the basis for estimated nucleated cell counts. Data came from immunoSEQ multiplex PCR; TCRdb stores just in-frame clones and leaves some out. V, J and clone size are taken as reported in that table, and D and trimming were inferred from the DNA itself. The sample consists of about 200,000 clones, approximately 85% of them appearing once. This sample is part of a study of blood T cell repertoires in COVID-19. Turning to the study itself: PBMCs, B-cell-depleted T cells, or T cells provided the cDNA or gDNA that made up the material.

The sequenced material came from peripheral blood. The TCR comes from a man between 60 and 75 years old with acute or convalescent COVID-19.

CDR3 region: CASNPLGTSGDYEQYF. The CDR3 nucleotides are TGTGCCAGCAACCCCCTCGGGACTAGCGGAGACTACGAGCAGTACTTC. J is TRBJ2-7 and V is TRBV11-2; 11 bases are a match to TRBD2. The CDR3 runs 16 residues. The germline CDR1 and CDR2 sequences are SGHAT and FQNNGV. The V and J ends lost 7 bases and 3 bases, in that order; junction bases with no gene match: 11.